The entry below describes one T cell receptor beta chain. Its antigen is undetermined. The data derive from a study of T cell responses to AZD1222 COVID-19 vaccine. Study-wide findings and caveats: The study identified only a handful of AZD1222 recipients as seropositive at baseline. An increase in Spike-specific TCR breadth and depth was observed after two AZD1222 doses.

Only in-frame clones appear in the TCRdb table, and some are missing; sequencing was by immunoSEQ multiplex PCR. The table has 150,000 to 200,000 clones, about 87% seen once; the top ten hold under 8%. This CDR3 region has 16 residues. Germline V gene lookup returns CDR1 MNHEY and CDR2 SVGAGI. Trimming left V 2 bases short and J 4 bases short, with 17 bases between. The chain employs TRBV6-5 and TRBJ1-1; D unclear. This receptor was obtained from an adult in good health. Source: peripheral blood, taken on day 0 of AZD1222 vaccination. The CDR3 sequence is CASSYPQGDVRTEAFF. The DNA of the CDR3 is TGTGCCAGCAGTTACCCCCAAGGAGACGTTCGCACTGAAGCTTTCTTT.